The text below deals with one T cell receptor beta chain. This record belongs to a study of T cells in Graves' hyperthyroidism and ophthalmopathy. TCR beta CDR3 sequences were amplified from RNA transcripts. First-round RT-PCR of the TCR CDR3 relied on the HTBI primer set. TCRdb independently ran MiXCR on the multiplex PCR reads; one entry per CDR3 protein. This table holds over 300,000 distinct CDR3 sequences, approximately 15% found once. The sequence came from a woman between 55 and 75 years old with Graves' hyperthyroidism. Sequencing was carried out using blood.

The CDR3 nucleotides are TGCGCCAGCAGTGAGGCTAGCAGGACTGAAGCTTTCTTT. This sequence encodes CASSEASRTEAFF. The chain couples TRBV10-2 to TRBJ1-1; unclear D gene. Trimming left V 2 bases short and J 5 bases short, with 9 bases between. CDR3 length equals 13 residues. Germline V gene lookup returns CDR1 WSHSY and CDR2 SAAADI.